This note documents a single TCR beta chain sequence. Which antigen it targets is not known. Base qualities are not at hand, and no much larger clone is one base apart. TCRbeta CDR3 regions were amplified from genomic DNA by means of the immunoSEQ Assay, a bias-controlled multiplex PCR. In the authors' own workflow: The number of nucleated cells in each sample was estimated from the amplification of reference gene primers within the assay. To quantify the absolute abundance of each unique TCRbeta CDR3 rearrangement, sequence reads were collapsed and filtered. Productive Simpson clonality was computed per sample as the square root of Simpson's diversity index over productive rearrangements. The source is immuneACCESS, and TCRdb retained only in-frame sequences with V and J called. Part of the clones is not carried over; for the studies checked, unresolved V genes explain less than half of this, and the remainder is unexplained. D and trimming were read from the DNA, whereas the V and J calls and clone size are those reported in that table. This sample comprises around 180,000 clones, about 88% of them detected only once. Clones ranked in the top ten supply approximately 24% of the sample.

The data derive from a study of blood T cell repertoires in COVID-19 (TCRdb year 2020). In the study overall: Samples covering the acute and convalescent phases of COVID-19 were provided by collaborators in the United States, Italy and Spain. The dataset comprised deeply sampled blood TCRbeta repertoires from subjects exposed to, actively infected with, or recovered from COVID-19. Nearly every sample came with metadata listing a de-identified subject ID, COVID-19 status, age in years and sex. The material from the prospective study consisted of cDNA or gDNA derived from T cells, B-cell-depleted T cells, or PBMCs. Where available, HLA class I and class II types were taken from metadata supplied by the sample provider and were not determined by assay-based typing. The repertoires were released in a freely available public database intended as a resource for research on the immune response to SARS-CoV-2. Samples were obtained from the ongoing ImmuneRACE study (first 160 participants) and from approximately 1,200 subjects provided by 6 global collaborators. General study outcomes and caveats: How much clinical and demographic metadata was included differed by source and by participant, and the metadata was provided uncurated.

Each collaborating institution followed its own protocols to collect whole blood in K2EDTA tubes. For TCRbeta analysis, collaborator samples were shipped as frozen whole blood, as isolated PBMCs, or as DNA extracted from either sample type. From a lookup of the germline V gene, CDR1 and CDR2 are SGHAT and FQNNGV. Reading from cysteine to phenylalanine, the CDR3 counts 14 amino acids. The read is trimmed to its CDR3 DNA, 42 bases read in frame from base 1. The trim is 1 base for V and 4 bases for J, with a gap of 10 bases between the germline ends. Material: peripheral blood. The source of this sequence is a man in his 60s with acute or convalescent COVID-19. The chain was built from TRBV11-2 and TRBJ1-1; the D gene is perhaps TRBD1, from 5 matching bases. The CDR3 protein: CASSLAGFSTEAFF. The DNA is as follows: TGTGCCAGCAGCTTAGCAGGGTTTAGCACTGAAGCTTTCTTT. The full variable domain, with segments outside the CDR3 supplied by the reference TRBV11-2 and TRBJ1-1 proteins, appears as EAGVAQSPRYKIIEKRQSVAFWCNPISGHATLYWYQQILGQGPKLLIQFQNNGVVDDSQLPKDRFSAERLKGVDSTLKIQPAKLEDSAVYLCASSLAGFSTEAFFGQGTRLTVV.